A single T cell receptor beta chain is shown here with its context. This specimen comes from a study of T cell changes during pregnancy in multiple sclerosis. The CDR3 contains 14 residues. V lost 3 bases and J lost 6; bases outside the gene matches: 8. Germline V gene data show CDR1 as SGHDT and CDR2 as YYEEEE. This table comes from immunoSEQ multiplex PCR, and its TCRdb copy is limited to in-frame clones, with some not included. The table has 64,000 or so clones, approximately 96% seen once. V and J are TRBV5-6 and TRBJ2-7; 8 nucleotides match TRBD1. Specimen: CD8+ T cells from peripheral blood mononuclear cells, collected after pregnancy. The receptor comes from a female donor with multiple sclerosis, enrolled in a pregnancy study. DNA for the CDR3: TGTGCCAGCAGCTGGGGCACAGGGGGAGCCGAGCAGTACTTC. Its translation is CASSWGTGGAEQYF.